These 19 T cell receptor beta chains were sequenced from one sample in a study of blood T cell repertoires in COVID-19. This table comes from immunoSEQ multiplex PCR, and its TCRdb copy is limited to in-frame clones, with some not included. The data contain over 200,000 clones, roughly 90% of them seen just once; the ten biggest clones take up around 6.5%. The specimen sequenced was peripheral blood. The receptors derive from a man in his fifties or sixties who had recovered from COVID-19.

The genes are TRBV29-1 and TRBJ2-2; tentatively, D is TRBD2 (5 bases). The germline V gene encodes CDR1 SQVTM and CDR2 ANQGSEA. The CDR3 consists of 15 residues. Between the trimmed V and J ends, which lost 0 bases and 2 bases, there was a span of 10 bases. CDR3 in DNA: TGCAGCGTTGAAGACCTAGCTGGAAACACCGGGGAGCTGTTTTTT. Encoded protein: CSVEDLAGNTGELFF.

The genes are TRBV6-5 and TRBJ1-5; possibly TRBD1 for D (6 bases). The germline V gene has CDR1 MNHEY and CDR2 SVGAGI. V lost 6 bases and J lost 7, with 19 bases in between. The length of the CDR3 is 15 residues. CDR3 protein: CASSPDRGGRQPQHF. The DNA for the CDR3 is TGTGCCAGCAGCCCCGACCGGGGGGGCAGACAGCCCCAGCATTTT.

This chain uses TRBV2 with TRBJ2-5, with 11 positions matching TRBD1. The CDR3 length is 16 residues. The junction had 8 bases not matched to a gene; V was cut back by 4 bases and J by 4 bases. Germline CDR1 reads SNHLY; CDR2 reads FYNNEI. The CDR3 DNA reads TGTGCCAGCAGTGCGGACAGGGGGCCGTTCGGAGAGACCCAGTACTTC. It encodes CASSADRGPFGETQYF.

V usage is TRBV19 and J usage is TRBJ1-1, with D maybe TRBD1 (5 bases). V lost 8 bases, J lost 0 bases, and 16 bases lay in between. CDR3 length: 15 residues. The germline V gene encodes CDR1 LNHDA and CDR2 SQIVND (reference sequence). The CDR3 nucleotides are TGTGCCAGTCATGGGCCAGGGTTTCTGAACACTGAAGCTTTCTTT. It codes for CASHGPGFLNTEAFF.

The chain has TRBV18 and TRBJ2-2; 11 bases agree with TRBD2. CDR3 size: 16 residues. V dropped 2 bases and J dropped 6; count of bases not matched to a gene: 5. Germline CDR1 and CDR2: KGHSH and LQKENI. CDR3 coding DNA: TGTGCCAGCTCACCATTCGGACTAGCGGGCGCCGGGGAGCTGTTTTTT. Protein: CASSPFGLAGAGELFF.

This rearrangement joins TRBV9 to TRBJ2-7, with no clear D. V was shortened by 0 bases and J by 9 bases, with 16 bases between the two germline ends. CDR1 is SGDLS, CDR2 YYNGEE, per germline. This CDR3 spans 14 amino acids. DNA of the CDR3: TGTGCCAGCAGCGTAGATGTCTCTGAGAGTAGGCAGTACTTC. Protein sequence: CASSVDVSESRQYF.

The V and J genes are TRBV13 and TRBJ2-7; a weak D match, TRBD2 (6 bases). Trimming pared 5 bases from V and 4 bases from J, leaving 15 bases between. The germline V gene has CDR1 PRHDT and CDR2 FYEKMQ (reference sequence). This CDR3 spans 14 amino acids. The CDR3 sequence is CASSPGGGRYEQYF. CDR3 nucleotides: TGTGCCAGCAGCCCCGGGGGTGGCCGGTACGAGCAGTACTTC.

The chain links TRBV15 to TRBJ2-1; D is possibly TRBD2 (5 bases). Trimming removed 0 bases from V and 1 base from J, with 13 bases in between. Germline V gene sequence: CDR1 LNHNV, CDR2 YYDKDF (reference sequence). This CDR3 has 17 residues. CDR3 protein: CATSRDRLASSYNEQFF. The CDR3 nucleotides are TGTGCCACCAGCAGAGATAGGCTAGCCTCTTCCTACAATGAGCAGTTCTTC.

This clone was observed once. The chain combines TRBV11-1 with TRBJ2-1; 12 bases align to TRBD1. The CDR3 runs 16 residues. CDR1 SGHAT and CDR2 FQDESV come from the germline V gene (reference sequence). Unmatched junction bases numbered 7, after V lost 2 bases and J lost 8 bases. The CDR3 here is CASSLNRDRGHDEQFF. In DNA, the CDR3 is TGTGCCAGCAGCTTAAACAGGGACAGGGGGCACGATGAGCAGTTCTTC.

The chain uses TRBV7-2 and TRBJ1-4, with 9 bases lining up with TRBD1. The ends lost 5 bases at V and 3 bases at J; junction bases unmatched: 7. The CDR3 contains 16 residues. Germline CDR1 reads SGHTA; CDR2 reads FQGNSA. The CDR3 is CASSPGTGRSNEKLFF. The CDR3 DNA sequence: TGTGCCAGCAGCCCCGGGACAGGGCGATCTAATGAAAAACTGTTTTTT.

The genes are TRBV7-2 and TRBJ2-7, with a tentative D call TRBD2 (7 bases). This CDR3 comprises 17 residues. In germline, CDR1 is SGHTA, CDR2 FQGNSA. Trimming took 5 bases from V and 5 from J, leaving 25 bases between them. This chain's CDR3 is CASSPVPGGGNPHEQYF. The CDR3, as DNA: TGTGCCAGCAGCCCCGTCCCGGGGGGCGGGAACCCTCACGAGCAGTACTTC.

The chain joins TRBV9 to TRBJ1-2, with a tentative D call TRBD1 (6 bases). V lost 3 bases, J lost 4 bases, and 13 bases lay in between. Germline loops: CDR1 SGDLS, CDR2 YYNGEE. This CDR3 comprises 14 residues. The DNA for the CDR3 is TGTGCCAGCAGCGGATTACAGGGCCCCTATGGCTACACCTTC. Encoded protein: CASSGLQGPYGYTF.

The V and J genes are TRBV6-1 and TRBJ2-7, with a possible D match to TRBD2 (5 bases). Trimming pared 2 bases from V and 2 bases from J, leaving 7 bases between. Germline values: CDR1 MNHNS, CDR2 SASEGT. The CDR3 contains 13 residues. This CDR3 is CASSESGTYEQYF. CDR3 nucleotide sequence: TGTGCCAGCAGTGAATCGGGGACCTACGAGCAGTACTTC.

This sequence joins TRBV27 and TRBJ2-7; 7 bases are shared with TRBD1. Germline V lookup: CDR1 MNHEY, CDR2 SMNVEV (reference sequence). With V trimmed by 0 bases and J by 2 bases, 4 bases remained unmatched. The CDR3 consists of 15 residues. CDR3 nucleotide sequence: TGTGCCAGCAGTTTATCGCGGACAGGAACCTACGAGCAGTACTTC. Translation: CASSLSRTGTYEQYF.

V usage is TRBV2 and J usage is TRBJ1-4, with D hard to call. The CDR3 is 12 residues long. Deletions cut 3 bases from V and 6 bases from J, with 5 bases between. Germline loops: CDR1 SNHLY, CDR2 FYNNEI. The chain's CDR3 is CASSDPYEKLFF. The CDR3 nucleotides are TGTGCCAGCAGTGACCCCTATGAAAAACTGTTTTTT.

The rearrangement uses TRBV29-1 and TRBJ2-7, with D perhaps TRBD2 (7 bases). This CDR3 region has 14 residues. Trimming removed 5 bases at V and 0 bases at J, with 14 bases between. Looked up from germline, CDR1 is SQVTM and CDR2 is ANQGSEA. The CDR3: CSVKGGTASYEQYF. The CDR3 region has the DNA TGCAGCGTTAAGGGGGGGACGGCCTCCTACGAGCAGTACTTC.

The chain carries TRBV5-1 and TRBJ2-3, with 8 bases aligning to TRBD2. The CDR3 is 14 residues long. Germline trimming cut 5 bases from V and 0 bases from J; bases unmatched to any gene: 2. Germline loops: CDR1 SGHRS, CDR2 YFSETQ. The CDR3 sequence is CASRSGGSTDTQYF. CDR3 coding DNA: TGCGCCAGCAGGTCGGGGGGGAGCACAGATACGCAGTATTTT.

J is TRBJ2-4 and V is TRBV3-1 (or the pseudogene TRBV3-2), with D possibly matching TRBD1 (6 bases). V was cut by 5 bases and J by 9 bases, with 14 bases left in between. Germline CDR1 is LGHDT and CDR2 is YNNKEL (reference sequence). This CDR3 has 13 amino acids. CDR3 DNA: TGTGCCAGCAGCGCAAAGGGGGTGGGCATTCAGTACTTC. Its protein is CASSAKGVGIQYF.

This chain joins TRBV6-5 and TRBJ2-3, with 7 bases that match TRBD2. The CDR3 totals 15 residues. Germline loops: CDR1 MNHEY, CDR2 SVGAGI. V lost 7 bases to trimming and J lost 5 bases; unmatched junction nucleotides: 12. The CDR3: CASTPTGRGIDTQYF. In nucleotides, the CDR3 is TGTGCCAGCACCCCTACGGGGCGGGGGATAGATACGCAGTATTTT.